This T cell receptor (beta chain) derives from a study of T cell changes during pregnancy in multiple sclerosis. This CDR3 is 12 amino acids long. V gave up 3 bases and J gave up 8 bases, with 5 bases separating them. Per the germline V gene, CDR1 is SNHLY and CDR2 is FYNNEI. Method: immunoSEQ multiplex PCR; TCRdb's copy keeps in-frame clones and lacks some. The sample includes approximately 70,000 clones, about 93% of them seen just once. This TCR derives from a female donor with multiple sclerosis, enrolled in a pregnancy study. This sequence joins TRBV2 and TRBJ1-6; D ambiguous. Sequenced here: CD4+ T cells from peripheral blood mononuclear cells, sampled after pregnancy. For the CDR3, the DNA is TGTGCCAGCAGTGACCCCGATTCACCCCTCCACTTT. It translates to CASSDPDSPLHF.